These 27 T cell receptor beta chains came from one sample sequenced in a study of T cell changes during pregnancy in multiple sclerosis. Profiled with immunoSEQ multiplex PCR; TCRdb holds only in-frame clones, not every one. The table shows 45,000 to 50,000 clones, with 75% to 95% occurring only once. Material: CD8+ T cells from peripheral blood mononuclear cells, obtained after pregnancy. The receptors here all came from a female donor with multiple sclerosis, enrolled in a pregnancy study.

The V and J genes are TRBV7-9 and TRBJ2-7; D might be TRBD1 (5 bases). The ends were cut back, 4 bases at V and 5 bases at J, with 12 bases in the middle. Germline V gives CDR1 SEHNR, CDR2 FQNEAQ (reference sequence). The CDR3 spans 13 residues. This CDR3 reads CASSSIDSDEQYF. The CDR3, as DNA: TGTGCCAGCAGCTCCATAGACAGCGACGAGCAGTACTTC.

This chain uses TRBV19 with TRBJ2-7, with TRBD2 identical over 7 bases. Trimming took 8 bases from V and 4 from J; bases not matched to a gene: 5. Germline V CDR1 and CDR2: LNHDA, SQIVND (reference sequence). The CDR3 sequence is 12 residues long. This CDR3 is CASGLGGYEQYF. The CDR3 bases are TGTGCCAGTGGCCTGGGGGGGTACGAGCAGTACTTC.

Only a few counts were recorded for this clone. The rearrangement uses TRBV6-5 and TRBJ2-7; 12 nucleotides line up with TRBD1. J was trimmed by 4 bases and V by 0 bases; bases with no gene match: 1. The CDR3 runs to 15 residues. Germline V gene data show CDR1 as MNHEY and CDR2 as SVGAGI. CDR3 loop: CASSYSGQGAYEQYF. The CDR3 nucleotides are TGTGCCAGCAGTTACTCGGGACAGGGGGCTTACGAGCAGTACTTC.

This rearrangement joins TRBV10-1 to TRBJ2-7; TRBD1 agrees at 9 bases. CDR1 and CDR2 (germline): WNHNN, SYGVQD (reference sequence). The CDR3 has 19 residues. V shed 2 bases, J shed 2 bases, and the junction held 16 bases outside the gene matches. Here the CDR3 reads CASSENVASEDRGTYEQYF. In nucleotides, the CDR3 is TGCGCCAGCAGTGAGAACGTCGCGTCTGAGGACAGGGGAACCTACGAGCAGTACTTC.

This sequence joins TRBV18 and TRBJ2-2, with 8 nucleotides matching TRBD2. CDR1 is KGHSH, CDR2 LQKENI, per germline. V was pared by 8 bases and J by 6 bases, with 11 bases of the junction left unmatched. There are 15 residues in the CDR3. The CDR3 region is CASPASGSTSGELFF. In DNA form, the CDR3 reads TGTGCCAGCCCCGCAAGCGGGAGTACTTCCGGGGAGCTGTTTTTT.

CDR3 nucleotides: TGTGCTAGTGTGGAGGACTCCTACGAGCAGTACTTC. This encodes CASVEDSYEQYF. The rearrangement joins TRBV12-5 to TRBJ2-7; D perhaps matches TRBD2 (5 bases). V was shortened by 7 bases and J by 0 bases, with 7 bases between the two germline ends. Germline V gene sequence: CDR1 LGHNT, CDR2 FRNRAP. The CDR3 has 12 residues.

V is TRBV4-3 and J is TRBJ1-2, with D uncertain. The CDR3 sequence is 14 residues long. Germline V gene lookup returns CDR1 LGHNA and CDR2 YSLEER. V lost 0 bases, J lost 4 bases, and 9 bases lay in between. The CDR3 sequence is CASSQDGDSYGYTF. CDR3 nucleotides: TGCGCCAGCAGCCAAGACGGGGATTCCTATGGCTACACCTTC.

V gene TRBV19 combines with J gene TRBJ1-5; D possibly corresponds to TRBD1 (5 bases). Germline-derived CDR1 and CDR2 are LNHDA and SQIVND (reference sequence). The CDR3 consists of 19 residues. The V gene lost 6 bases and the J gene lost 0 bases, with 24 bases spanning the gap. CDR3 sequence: CASRLHKYGEGVSNQPQHF. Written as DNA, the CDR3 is TGTGCCAGTAGGCTGCATAAATATGGGGAAGGGGTTAGCAATCAGCCCCAGCATTTT.

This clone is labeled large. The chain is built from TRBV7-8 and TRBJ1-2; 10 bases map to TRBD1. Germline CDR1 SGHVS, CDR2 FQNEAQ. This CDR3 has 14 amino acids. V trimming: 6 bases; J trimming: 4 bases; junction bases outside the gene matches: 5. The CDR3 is CASSSGQGTYGYTF. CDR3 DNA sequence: TGTGCCAGCAGTTCGGGACAGGGGACCTATGGCTACACCTTC. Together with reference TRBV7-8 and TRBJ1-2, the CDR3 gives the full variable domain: GAGVSQSPRYKVAKRGQDVALRCDPISGHVSLFWYQQALGQGPEFLTYFQNEAQLDKSGLPSDRFFAERPEGSVSTLKIQRTQQEDSAVYLCASSSGQGTYGYTFGSGTRLTVV.

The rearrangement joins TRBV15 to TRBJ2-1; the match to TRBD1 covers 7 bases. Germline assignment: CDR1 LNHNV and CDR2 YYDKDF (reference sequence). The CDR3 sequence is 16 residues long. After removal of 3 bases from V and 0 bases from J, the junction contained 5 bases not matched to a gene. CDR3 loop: CATSRGTDNSYNEQFF. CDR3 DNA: TGTGCCACCAGCAGGGGGACAGACAACTCCTACAATGAGCAGTTCTTC.

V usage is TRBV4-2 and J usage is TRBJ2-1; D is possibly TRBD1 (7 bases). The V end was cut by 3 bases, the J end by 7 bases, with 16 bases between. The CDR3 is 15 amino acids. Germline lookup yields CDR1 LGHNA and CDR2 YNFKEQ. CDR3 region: CASSQLEGADNEQFF. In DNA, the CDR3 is TGTGCCAGCAGCCAGTTGGAGGGGGCTGATAATGAGCAGTTCTTC.

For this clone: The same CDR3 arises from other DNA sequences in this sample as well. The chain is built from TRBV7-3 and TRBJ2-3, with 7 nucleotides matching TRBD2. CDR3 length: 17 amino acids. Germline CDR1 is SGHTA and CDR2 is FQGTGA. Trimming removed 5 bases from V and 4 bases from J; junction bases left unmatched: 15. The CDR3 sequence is CASSLSGAGGRADTQYF. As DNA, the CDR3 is TGTGCCAGCAGCCTCTCCGGAGCCGGGGGGAGGGCAGATACGCAGTATTTT.

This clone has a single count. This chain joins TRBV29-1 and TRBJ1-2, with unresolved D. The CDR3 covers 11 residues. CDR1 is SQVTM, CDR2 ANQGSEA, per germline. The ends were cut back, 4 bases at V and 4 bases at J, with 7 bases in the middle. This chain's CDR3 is CSVGQFYGYTF. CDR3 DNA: TGCAGCGTTGGGCAGTTCTATGGCTACACCTTC.

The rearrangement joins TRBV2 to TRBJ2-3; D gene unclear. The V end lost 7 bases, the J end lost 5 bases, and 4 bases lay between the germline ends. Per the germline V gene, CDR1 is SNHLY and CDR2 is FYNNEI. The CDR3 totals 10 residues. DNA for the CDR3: TGTGCCAGCAATCAAGATACGCAGTATTTT. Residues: CASNQDTQYF.

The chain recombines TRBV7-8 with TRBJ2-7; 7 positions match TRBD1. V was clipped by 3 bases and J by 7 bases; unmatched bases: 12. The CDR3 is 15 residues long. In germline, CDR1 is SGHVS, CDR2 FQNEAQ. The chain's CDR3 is CASSFITGEILEQYF. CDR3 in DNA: TGTGCCAGCAGCTTCATAACAGGGGAGATACTGGAGCAGTACTTC.

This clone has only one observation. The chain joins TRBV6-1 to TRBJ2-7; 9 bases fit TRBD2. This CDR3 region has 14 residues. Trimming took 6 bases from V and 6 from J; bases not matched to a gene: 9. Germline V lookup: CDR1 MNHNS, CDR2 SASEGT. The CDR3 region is CASSLAGTNREQYF. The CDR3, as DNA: TGTGCCAGCAGCCTAGCGGGAACCAATCGCGAGCAGTACTTC.

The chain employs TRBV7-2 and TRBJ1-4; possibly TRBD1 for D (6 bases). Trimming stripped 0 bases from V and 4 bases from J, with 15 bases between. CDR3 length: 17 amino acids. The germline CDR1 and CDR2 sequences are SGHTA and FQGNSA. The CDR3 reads CASSLASTGRDNEKLFF. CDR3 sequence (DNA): TGTGCCAGCAGCTTAGCTTCGACAGGAAGGGATAATGAAAAACTGTTTTTT.

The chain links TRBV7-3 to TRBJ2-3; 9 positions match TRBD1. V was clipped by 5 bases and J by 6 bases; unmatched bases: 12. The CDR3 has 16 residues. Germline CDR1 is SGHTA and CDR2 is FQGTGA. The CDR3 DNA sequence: TGTGCCAGCAGCGCGGAACAGGGGGCGAGTCCCGATACGCAGTATTTT. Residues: CASSAEQGASPDTQYF.

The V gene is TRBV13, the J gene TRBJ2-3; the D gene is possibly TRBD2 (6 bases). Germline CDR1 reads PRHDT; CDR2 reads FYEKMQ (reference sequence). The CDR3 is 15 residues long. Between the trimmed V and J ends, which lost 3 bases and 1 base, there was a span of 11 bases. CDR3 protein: CASSFAGIGTDTQYF. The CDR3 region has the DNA TGTGCCAGCAGCTTTGCGGGGATAGGCACAGATACGCAGTATTTT.

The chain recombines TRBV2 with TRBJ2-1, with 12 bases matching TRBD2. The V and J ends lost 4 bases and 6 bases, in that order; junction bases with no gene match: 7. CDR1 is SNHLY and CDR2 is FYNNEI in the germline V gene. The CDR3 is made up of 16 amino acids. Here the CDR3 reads CASSGPLAGGPNEQFF. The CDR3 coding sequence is TGTGCCAGCAGTGGACCCCTAGCGGGGGGGCCCAATGAGCAGTTCTTC. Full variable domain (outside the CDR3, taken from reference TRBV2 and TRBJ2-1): EPEVTQTPSHQVTQMGQEVILRCVPISNHLYFYWYRQILGQKVEFLVSFYNNEISEKSEIFDDQFSVERPDGSNFTLKIRSTKLEDSAMYFCASSGPLAGGPNEQFFGPGTRLTVL.

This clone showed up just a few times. CDR3 in amino acids: CASSFDRRTEAFF. CDR3 sequence (DNA): TGTGCCAGCAGCTTCGACAGGAGAACTGAAGCTTTCTTT. The chain is built from TRBV13 and TRBJ1-1, with a tentative D call TRBD1 (6 bases). Per the germline V gene, CDR1 is PRHDT and CDR2 is FYEKMQ (reference sequence). This CDR3 is 13 amino acids long. The germline V and J ends were trimmed by 3 bases and 5 bases, with 10 bases remaining between them.

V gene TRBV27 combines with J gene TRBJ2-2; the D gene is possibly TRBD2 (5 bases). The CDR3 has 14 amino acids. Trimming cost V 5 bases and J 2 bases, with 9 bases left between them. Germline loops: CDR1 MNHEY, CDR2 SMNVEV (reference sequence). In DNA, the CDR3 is TGTGCCAGCAGTAGGAGCGGAAACACCGGGGAGCTGTTTTTT. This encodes CASSRSGNTGELFF.

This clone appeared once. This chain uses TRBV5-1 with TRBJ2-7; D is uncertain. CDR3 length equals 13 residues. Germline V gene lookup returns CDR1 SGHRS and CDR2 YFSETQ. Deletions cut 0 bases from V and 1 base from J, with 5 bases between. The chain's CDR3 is CASSLAGSYEQYF. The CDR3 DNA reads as TGCGCCAGCAGCTTGGCCGGGTCCTACGAGCAGTACTTC. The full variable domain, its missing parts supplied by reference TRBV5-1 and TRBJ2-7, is KAGVTQTPRYLIKTRGQQVTLSCSPISGHRSVSWYQQTPGQGLQFLFEYFSETQRNKGNFPGRFSGRQFSNSRSEMNVSTLELGDSALYLCASSLAGSYEQYFGPGTRLTVT.

CDR3 DNA sequence: TGCGCCAGCAGCCGAATCATAGCGGGGGGTCCCGGGGACGAGCAGTACTTC. Protein: CASSRIIAGGPGDEQYF. The J gene is TRBJ2-7, the V gene TRBV5-1, with TRBD2 matching 10 bases. With V trimmed by 4 bases and J by 5 bases, 15 bases remained unmatched. CDR1 and CDR2 (germline): SGHRS, YFSETQ. This CDR3 contains 17 residues.

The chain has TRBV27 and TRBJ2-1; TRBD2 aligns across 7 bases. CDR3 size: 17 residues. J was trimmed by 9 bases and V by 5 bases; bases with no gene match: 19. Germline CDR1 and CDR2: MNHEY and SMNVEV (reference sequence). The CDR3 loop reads CASSLIRASGPTGEQFF. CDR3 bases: TGTGCCAGCAGTCTGATCAGGGCTAGCGGACCCACGGGTGAGCAGTTCTTC.

The DNA for the CDR3 is TGCAGCGTTGACACAGGCTCCATGAACACTGAAGCTTTCTTT. Protein sequence: CSVDTGSMNTEAFF. The chain employs TRBV29-1 and TRBJ1-1; D may be TRBD1 (5 bases). Trimming stripped 3 bases from V and 0 bases from J, with 11 bases between. The length of the CDR3 is 14 residues. From germline, CDR1 is SQVTM and CDR2 ANQGSEA.

This CDR3 reads CASSERQVNYEQYF. In nucleotides, the CDR3 is TGTGCCAGCAGTGAACGACAGGTGAACTACGAGCAGTACTTC. This chain connects TRBV6-1 to TRBJ2-7, with D possibly TRBD1 on 6 matching bases. The CDR3 spans 14 residues. In germline, CDR1 is MNHNS, CDR2 SASEGT. The V end was cut by 2 bases, the J end by 3 bases, with 11 bases between.